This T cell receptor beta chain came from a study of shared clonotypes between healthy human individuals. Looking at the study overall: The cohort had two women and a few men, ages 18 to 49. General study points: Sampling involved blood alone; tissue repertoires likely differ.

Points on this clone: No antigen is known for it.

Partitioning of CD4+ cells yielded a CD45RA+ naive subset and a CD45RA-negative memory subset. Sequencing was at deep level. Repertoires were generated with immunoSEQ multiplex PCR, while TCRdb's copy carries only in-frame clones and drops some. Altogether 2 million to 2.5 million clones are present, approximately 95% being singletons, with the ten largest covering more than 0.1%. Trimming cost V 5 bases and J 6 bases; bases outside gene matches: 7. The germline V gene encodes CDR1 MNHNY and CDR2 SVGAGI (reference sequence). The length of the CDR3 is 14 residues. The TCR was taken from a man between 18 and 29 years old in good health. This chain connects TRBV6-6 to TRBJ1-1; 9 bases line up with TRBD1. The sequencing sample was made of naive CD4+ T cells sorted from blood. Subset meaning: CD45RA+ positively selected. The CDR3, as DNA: TGTGCCAGCAGTCCACAGGGGGCAGGGGCTGAAGCTTTCTTT. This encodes CASSPQGAGAEAFF.